This T cell receptor beta chain was identified in a study of CD8 T cells in ankylosing spondylitis (dated by TCRdb to the late 2010s). About the study as a whole: T cell receptor beta repertoires were profiled in healthy donors and ankylosing spondylitis patients so that disease-linked TCR variants could be found. The full study cohort comprised about 23 ankylosing spondylitis patients and approximately 100 healthy donors. Peripheral blood was sampled, and synovial fluid was also collected from ankylosing spondylitis patients.

Reads for this sample came from an Illumina HiSeq 2500. Quantitative 5'-RACE with molecular barcodes was the method used to prepare the TCR beta libraries. The study's processing was this. Disease-linked TCR variants were identified with a new computational method built on a probabilistic model of VDJ rearrangement. TCRdb reanalyzed the raw reads on its own, using fastp at Q25 for trimming and MiXCR for clone calling, and kept in-frame beta chains. Here each entry gathers all rows of one CDR3 protein and keeps the most common genes and DNA. In this record, the V and J calls reflect TCRdb's handling and not the investigators' own analysis. Across this sample there are a few hundred thousand distinct CDR3 sequences, with less than 9.5% seen only once. The ten largest clones add up to roughly 15% of the sample. In its sample, this clonotype was seen a few times. This clone's antigen is unknown. No clone much larger than this one lies a single base away; base qualities are absent.

Broader findings and caveats from the paper: The disease-linked clones showed a CD8+ phenotype and occurred at relatively low frequencies in peripheral blood. A TCR beta motif of about 8 highly homologous amino acid variants appeared characteristic of blood from ankylosing spondylitis patients. The disease-linked clones were reported to be significantly enriched in matched synovial fluid samples from ankylosing spondylitis patients. Some motif variants had previously been reported in the synovial fluid and blood of reactive arthritis patients, which suggests shared mechanisms of disease initiation.

The CDR3 goes from the cysteine to the phenylalanine over 14 residues. The CDR3 DNA has 42 bases and is translated from base 1. The germline V gene yields SGHDT for CDR1 and YYEEEE for CDR2. The V and J ends are trimmed by 2 bases and 2 bases, leaving 11 bases between them. The sequence was obtained from a male donor with ankylosing spondylitis. The sample comprised blood, either unsorted or a sorted T cell fraction (not recorded which). In this chain, TRBV5-6 is recombined with TRBJ2-7; the D gene remains uncertain. CDR3 loop: CASSFETRTYEQYF. At the DNA level, the sequence is TGTGCCAGCAGCTTCGAGACACGTACCTACGAGCAGTACTTC. Beyond the CDR3, the reference TRBV5-6 and TRBJ2-7 genes provide the residues; the full variable domain reads: DAGVTQSPTHLIKTRGQQVTLRCSPKSGHDTVSWYQQALGQGPQFIFQYYEEEERQRGNFPDRFSGHQFPNYSSELNVNALLLGDSALYLCASSFETRTYEQYFGPGTRLTVT.